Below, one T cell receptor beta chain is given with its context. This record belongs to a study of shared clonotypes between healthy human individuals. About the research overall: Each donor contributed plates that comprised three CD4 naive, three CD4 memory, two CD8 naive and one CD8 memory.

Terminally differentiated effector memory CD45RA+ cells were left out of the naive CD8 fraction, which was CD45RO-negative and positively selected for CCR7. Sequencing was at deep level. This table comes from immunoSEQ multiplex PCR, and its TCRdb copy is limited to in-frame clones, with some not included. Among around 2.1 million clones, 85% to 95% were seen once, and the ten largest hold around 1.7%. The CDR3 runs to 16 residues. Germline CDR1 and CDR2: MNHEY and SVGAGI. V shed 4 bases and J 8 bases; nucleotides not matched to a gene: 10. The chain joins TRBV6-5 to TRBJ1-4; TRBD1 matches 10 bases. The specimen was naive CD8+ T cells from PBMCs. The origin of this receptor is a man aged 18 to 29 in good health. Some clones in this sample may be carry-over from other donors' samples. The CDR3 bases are TGTGCCAGCAGTTGGGACAGGGGTAGAGGGGGAGAAAAACTGTTTTTT. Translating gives CASSWDRGRGGEKLFF.